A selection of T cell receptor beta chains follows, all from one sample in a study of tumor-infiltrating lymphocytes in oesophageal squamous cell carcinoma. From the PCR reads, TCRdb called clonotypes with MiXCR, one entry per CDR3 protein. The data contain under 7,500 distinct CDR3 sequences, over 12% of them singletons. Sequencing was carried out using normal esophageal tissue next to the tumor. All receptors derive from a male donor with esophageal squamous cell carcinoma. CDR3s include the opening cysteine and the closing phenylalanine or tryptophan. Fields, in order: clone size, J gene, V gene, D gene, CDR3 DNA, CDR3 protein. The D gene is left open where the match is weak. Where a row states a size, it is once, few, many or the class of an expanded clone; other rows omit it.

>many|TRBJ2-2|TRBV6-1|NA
TGTGCCAGCAAAGAGGGGCGGGGGGAGCTGTTTTTT
CASKEGRGELFF
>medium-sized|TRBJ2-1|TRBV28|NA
TGTGCCAGCAGTTCTCGGAAATTTCAGTTCTTC
CASSSRKFQFF
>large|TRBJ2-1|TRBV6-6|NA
TGTGCCAGCAGTTACGGGGGGTCCTCCAATGAGCAGTTCTTC
CASSYGGSSNEQFF
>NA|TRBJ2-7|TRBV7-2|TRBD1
TGTGCCAGCAGCCACGCGGCTACAGGGGTGTACGGGCAGTACTTC
CASSHAATGVYGQYF
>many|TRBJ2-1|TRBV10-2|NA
TGCGCCAGCAGTTCCGAATACCCCTACAATGAGCAGTTCTTC
CASSSEYPYNEQFF
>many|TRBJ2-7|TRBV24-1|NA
TGTGCCACCAGTGGTGACAGGTTCGACGAGCAGTACTTC
CATSGDRFDEQYF
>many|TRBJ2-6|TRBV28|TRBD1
TGTGCCAGCAGTTTCGGACAGGGGCTCTCTGGGGCCAACGTCCTGACTTTC
CASSFGQGLSGANVLTF
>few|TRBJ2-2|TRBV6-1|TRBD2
TGTGCCAGCAGTCCGGGAGGGAGCACCGGGGAGCTGTTTTTT
CASSPGGSTGELFF
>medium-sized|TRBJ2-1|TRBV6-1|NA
TGTGCCAGCAGGATAGCGGCCAACAACAATGAGCAGTTCTTC
CASRIAANNNEQFF
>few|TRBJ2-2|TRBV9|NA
TGTGCCAGCAGCGTAGCTTCTCGGGTATTAGTTTCCGGGGAGCTGTTTTTT
CASSVASRVLVSGELFF
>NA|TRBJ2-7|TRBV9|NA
TGTGCCAGCAGCCCCCGAATGGGGCAGGGGTACGAGCAGTACTTC
CASSPRMGQGYEQYF
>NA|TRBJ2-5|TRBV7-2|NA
TGTACCAGCAGCTTCACAGGAGGGAGGAGAGATACGCACTATTTT
CTSSFTGGRRDTHYF
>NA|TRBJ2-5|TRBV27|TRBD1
TGTGCCAGCAGTTACGACAGGGTGAGGGGCACCGGGGAGCTGTACTTC
CASSYDRVRGTGELYF
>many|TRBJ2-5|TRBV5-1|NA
TGCGCCAGCAGCTCCCCAGGGGTAGAGACCCAGTACTTC
CASSSPGVETQYF
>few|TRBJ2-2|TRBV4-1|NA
TGCGCCAGCAGCCAAGTTCGGTCGGGGGCGAAATCCGGGGAGCTGTTTTTT
CASSQVRSGAKSGELFF
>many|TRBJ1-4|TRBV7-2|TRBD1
TGTGCCAGCAGCTTAAGCCGGGACAGGGATGAAAAACTGTTTTTT
CASSLSRDRDEKLFF
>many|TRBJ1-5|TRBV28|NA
TGTGCCAGCAGTTTACGCCTAGGCGAGCCGGGGCCCCAGCATTTT
CASSLRLGEPGPQHF
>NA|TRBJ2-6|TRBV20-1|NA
TGCAGTGCGCCCCTAACCCCAAACACTGAAGCTTTCTTC
CSAPLTPNTEAFF
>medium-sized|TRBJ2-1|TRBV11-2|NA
TGTGCCAGCAGCTTAGACCGTAGTGAGCAGTTCTTC
CASSLDRSEQFF
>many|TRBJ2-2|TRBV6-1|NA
TGTGCCAGCAGTGAAAACCCAACCGCCGGGGAGCTGTTTTTT
CASSENPTAGELFF
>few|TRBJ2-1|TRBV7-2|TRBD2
TGTGCCAGCAGCACTAGCGGGGGGGCCAATGAGCAGTTCTTC
CASSTSGGANEQFF
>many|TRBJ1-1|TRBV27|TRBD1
TGTGCCAGCAGTTCCAAACAGGGGGCATTGAACACTGAAGCTTTCTTT
CASSSKQGALNTEAFF
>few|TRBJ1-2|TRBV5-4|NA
TGTGCCAGCAGCTTGGTGCAGGTCCAAGGACGTGGCTACACCTTC
CASSLVQVQGRGYTF
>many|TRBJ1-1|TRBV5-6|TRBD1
TGTGCCAGCAGCACGCGGGACAGACCCCAAGCTTTCTTT
CASSTRDRPQAFF
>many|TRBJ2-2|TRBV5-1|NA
TGCGCCAGCAGCTTGCAAGGGTACGGGGAGCTGTTTTTT
CASSLQGYGELFF
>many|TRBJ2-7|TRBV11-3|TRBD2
TGTGCCAGCAGCTCAGCCGGGGTAGCGGGGGGCCGCTATCCCTACGAGCAGTACTTC
CASSSAGVAGGRYPYEQYF
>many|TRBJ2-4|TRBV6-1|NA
TGTGCCAGCAGTAGGGGGGCGGACATTCAGTACTTC
CASSRGADIQYF
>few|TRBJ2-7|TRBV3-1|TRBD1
TGTGCCAGCAGCCAAGGTCCAGGGGGCTTCTACGAGCAGTACTTC
CASSQGPGGFYEQYF
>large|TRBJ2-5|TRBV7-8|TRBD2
TGTGCCAGCAGCTCCAGGACTAGCGGGAGCCAAGAGACCCAGTACTTC
CASSSRTSGSQETQYF
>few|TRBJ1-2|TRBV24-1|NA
TGTGCCACCAGTGATGGTGGGGATAACTATGGCTACACCTTC
CATSDGGDNYGYTF
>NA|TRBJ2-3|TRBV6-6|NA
TGTGGCGGCACCAACGGAGATACGCAGTATTTT
CGGTNGDTQYF
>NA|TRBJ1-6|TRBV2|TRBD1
TGTGCCAGCAGAGCAAGACGGACAGGGAAGAATTCACCCCTCCACTTT
CASRARRTGKNSPLHF
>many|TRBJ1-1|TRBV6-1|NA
TGTGCCAGCACGCAGGGAGTGAACACTGAAGCTTTCTTT
CASTQGVNTEAFF
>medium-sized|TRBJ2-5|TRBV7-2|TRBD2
TGTGCCAGCAGCTTCGACCTAGCGGGGCAGTACTTC
CASSFDLAGQYF
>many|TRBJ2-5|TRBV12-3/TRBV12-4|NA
TGTGCCAGCAATTGGGAAACCGGCTACAATGAGCAGTACTTC
CASNWETGYNEQYF
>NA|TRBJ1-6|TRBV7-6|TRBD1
TGTGCCAGCAGCTCGACAGGGTATGGTGTCTACAAGCAGTACTTT
CASSSTGYGVYKQYF
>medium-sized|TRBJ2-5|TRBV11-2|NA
TGTGCCAGCAGCTTATCAAGCGGTTCCCAAGAGACCCAGTACTTC
CASSLSSGSQETQYF
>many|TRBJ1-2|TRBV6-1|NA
TGTGCCAGCAGCCCGGGACAAACGATATATGGCTACACCTTC
CASSPGQTIYGYTF
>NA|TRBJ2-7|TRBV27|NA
TGTGCCAGCGGACACTACGAGCAGTACTTC
CASGHYEQYF
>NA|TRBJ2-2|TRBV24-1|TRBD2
TGTGCCACCAGAGAGGGACTAGCGCGCCCCGAACTGCACCGGGGAGCTGTTTTT
CATREGLARPELHRGAVF
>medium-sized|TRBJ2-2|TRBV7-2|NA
TGTGCCAGCACGATTCCACCCGGGGAGCTGTTTTTT
CASTIPPGELFF
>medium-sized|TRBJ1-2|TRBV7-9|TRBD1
TGTGCCAGCAGCCCAGGACAGGGGATCTATGGCTACACCTTC
CASSPGQGIYGYTF
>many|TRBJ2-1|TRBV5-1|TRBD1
TGCGCCAGCGAGGGACAGGGGATATACAATGAGCAGTTCTTC
CASEGQGIYNEQFF
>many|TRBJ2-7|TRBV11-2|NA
TGTGCCAGCAGCTCGATGTCCGGGTCCGAGCAGTACTTC
CASSSMSGSEQYF
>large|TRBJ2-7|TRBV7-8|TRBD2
TGTGCCAGCAGCTCGGACGGCGGGACTAGTACCTACGAGCAGTACTTC
CASSSDGGTSTYEQYF
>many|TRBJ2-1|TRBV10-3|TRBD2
TGTGCCATCAGTGAGTGGGGACTAGCGGGGTCGGGTGAGCAGTTCTTC
CAISEWGLAGSGEQFF
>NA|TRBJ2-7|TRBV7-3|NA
TGTGCCAGCAGCCACCAGGGAACCGGGGAGCTGTACTTC
CASSHQGTGELYF
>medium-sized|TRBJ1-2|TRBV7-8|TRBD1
TGTGCCAGCAGCCCCGACAGGGGGCTTGACTATGGCTACACCTTC
CASSPDRGLDYGYTF
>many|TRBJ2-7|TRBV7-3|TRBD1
TGTGCCAGCAGCTTAAAGGTCGGACAGGGCATATACAATGAGCAGTACTTC
CASSLKVGQGIYNEQYF